This TCR beta chain was sequenced in a study of low-dose radiotherapy and immunotherapy resistance in tumors. Overall study: Both drugs were delivered intravenously to patients (nivolumab 240 mg every two weeks and ipilimumab 1 mg/kg every six weeks).

Time point denoted: after trial treatment. Treatment indicated: LDRT plus nivolumab, ipilimumab, low-dose cyclophosphamide and aspirin (RACIN trial). Ten or more counts support this clonotype. Germline V CDR1 and CDR2: SGDLS, YYNGEE. V was shortened by 0 bases and J by 5 bases, with 14 bases between the two germline ends. This CDR3 is 15 amino acids long. Gene-specific TRAV and TRBV primers were used for first-strand cDNA, covering alpha and beta chains. TCR amplification used 20 to 25 PCR cycles, a constant-region primer and a V-primer adapter. MiXCR was run by TCRdb on the reads, yielding one entry per CDR3 protein. The sample lists approximately 30,000 distinct CDR3 sequences; under 55% were seen once.

The sequenced sample was PBMCs, obtained after low-dose radiotherapy plus immunotherapy. This TCR came from a male donor with gallbladder cancer. The chain links TRBV9 to TRBJ1-1; no clear D. CDR3 sequence: CASSVGANRGTEAFF. CDR3 bases: TGTGCCAGCAGCGTAGGGGCGAACCGTGGGACTGAAGCTTTCTTT.